This TCR beta chain was observed in a study of patients and donors after allogeneic stem cell transplantation. The CDR3 contains 16 residues. Germline loops: CDR1 SGHTA, CDR2 FQGNSA. Trimming took 4 bases from V and 3 from J, leaving 19 bases between them. TCRdb re-called the RT-PCR reads through MiXCR, storing one row per CDR3 protein. The sample lists around 17,000 distinct CDR3 sequences; 27% were seen once. The sequence was obtained from a human donor who was either an allogeneic HSCT recipient or a stem cell or donor lymphocyte infusion donor (not recorded which). It is not recorded whose cells these are; they may come from a transplant donor. The source material was blood, either unsorted or a sorted T cell fraction (not recorded which). This rearrangement joins TRBV7-2 to TRBJ2-7; the D is unclear. The CDR3 protein is CASSSMAFEPHYEQYF. CDR3 nucleotides: TGTGCCAGCAGCTCTATGGCCTTCGAGCCCCACTACGAGCAGTACTTC.